These T cell receptor beta chains were read from a single sample in a study of blood T cell repertoires in COVID-19. Assay: immunoSEQ multiplex PCR; the TCRdb copy retains only in-frame clones and omits some. The table lists around 20,000 clones, around 90% of them singletons. Sequencing was carried out using peripheral blood. The receptors here all came from a human donor in a cohort sampled during active COVID-19. The donor label of this sample is uncertain. Each CDR3 is given without its conserved first and last residue.

J,V,CDR3
TRBJ2-6,TRBV27,ASSRVSGLYSGANVLT
TRBJ2-5,TRBV4-1,ASSQRGQGRGETQY
TRBJ1-2,TRBV6-5,ASRRGLDYGYT
TRBJ1-5,TRBV7-9,ASSESNQPQH
TRBJ2-5,TRBV18,ASSVALRGQETQY
TRBJ1-5,TRBV5-8,ASTRTGGNQPQH
TRBJ1-1,TRBV6-5,ASIGTGETTEAF
TRBJ2-7,TRBV18,ASSPGTGVYEQY
TRBJ1-3,TRBV6-5,ASSRGGWDTIY
TRBJ2-1,TRBV9,ASSVAALSYNEQF
TRBJ1-3,TRBV3-1/TRBV3-2,ASSQGGVSGNTIY
TRBJ2-2,TRBV18,ASSPGQGLNGELF
TRBJ2-1,TRBV15,ATSRAAYNEQF
TRBJ2-1,TRBV6-5,ASSSGTSGSWNEQF
TRBJ2-5,TRBV19,ASSMTGGAGWTQY
TRBJ2-5,TRBV2,ASMTTSEETQY
TRBJ2-5,TRBV5-1,ASSLTSGGVGQY